The 10 T cell receptor beta chains reported below all come from one sample, sequenced in a study of blood T cell repertoires in COVID-19. Assay used: immunoSEQ multiplex PCR; TCRdb lists only in-frame clones, some missing. In the table there are fewer than 250,000 clones, less than 90% of which are singletons. Sequencing used peripheral blood. The receptors originated from a woman in her 50s with acute or convalescent COVID-19.

The rearrangement uses TRBV5-1 and TRBJ2-7; D not certain. There are 14 residues in the CDR3. Trimming removed 4 bases from V and 0 bases from J, with 11 bases in between. Germline V gives CDR1 SGHRS, CDR2 YFSETQ. The CDR3 coding sequence is TGCGCCAGCAGCCCTCTTTCCAGCTCCTACGAGCAGTACTTC. Translation: CASSPLSSSYEQYF. The full variable domain, with the rest looked up from reference TRBV5-1 and TRBJ2-7, is KAGVTQTPRYLIKTRGQQVTLSCSPISGHRSVSWYQQTPGQGLQFLFEYFSETQRNKGNFPGRFSGRQFSNSRSEMNVSTLELGDSALYLCASSPLSSSYEQYFGPGTRLTVT.

This clone was seen once. V gene TRBV6-5 combines with J gene TRBJ1-2, with unresolved D. This CDR3 is 13 amino acids long. With 7 bases removed from V and 6 bases from J, the gap between germline ends came to 15 bases. The germline CDR1 and CDR2 sequences are MNHEY and SVGAGI. The CDR3 protein is CASTDFPSDGYTF. CDR3 bases: TGTGCCAGCACGGACTTCCCCTCCGATGGCTACACCTTC.

This chain joins TRBV19 and TRBJ2-1, with 7 bases fitting TRBD1. CDR1 is LNHDA, CDR2 SQIVND, per germline (reference sequence). The CDR3 runs to 16 residues. V shed 3 bases, J shed 7 bases, and the junction held 12 bases outside the gene matches. The CDR3 spells CASSIFPGTVTNEQFF. The CDR3 DNA reads as TGTGCCAGTAGTATTTTCCCCGGGACAGTTACAAATGAGCAGTTCTTC.

Worth noting for this clone: Its ends do not fully match the called genes, so a read error is possible. The chain carries TRBV11-2 and TRBJ1-1, with D perhaps matching TRBD1 (5 bases). Germline V gene sequence: CDR1 SGHAT, CDR2 FQNNGV. The CDR3 has 15 residues. CDR3 nucleotides: TGTGCCGGCAGCTTAGTGTTCAGGGCGAACACTGAAGCTTTCTTT. Translated: CAGSLVFRANTEAFF.

The J gene is TRBJ2-5, the V gene TRBV7-8, with 10 bases that match TRBD2. V shed 5 bases and J 1 base; nucleotides not matched to a gene: 10. The germline CDR1 and CDR2 sequences are SGHVS and FQNEAQ. The CDR3 runs 17 residues. CDR3 nucleotides: TGTGCCAGCAGCCGACACCCTAGCGGGAGTTCCCAAGAGACCCAGTACTTC. This gives the protein CASSRHPSGSSQETQYF.

This chain links TRBV9 with TRBJ1-1; D might be TRBD1 (6 bases). V was trimmed by 4 bases and J by 1 base, leaving 14 bases between them. From germline, CDR1 is SGDLS and CDR2 YYNGEE. CDR3 size: 15 residues. CDR3 region: CASSSKPTGNTEAFF. CDR3 nucleotide sequence: TGTGCCAGCAGCTCAAAGCCGACAGGGAACACTGAAGCTTTCTTT.

This clone occurred a few times. J is TRBJ2-2 and V is TRBV5-1; 11 bases map to TRBD2. The CDR3 sequence is 17 residues long. CDR1 and CDR2 from the germline V gene are SGHRS and YFSETQ. V dropped 4 bases and J dropped 1; count of bases not matched to a gene: 6. The CDR3 DNA reads TGCGCCAGCAGCCCCAGGGGGACTAGCGGGAACACCGGGGAGCTGTTTTTT. Protein product: CASSPRGTSGNTGELFF.

The genes are TRBV7-3 and TRBJ2-1; D call uncertain. Trimming took 1 base from V and 10 from J, leaving 17 bases between them. The germline gives CDR1 SGHTA, CDR2 FQGTGA. This CDR3 contains 15 residues. CDR3 loop: CASSLRGDHYSEQFF. Here the CDR3 DNA reads TGTGCCAGCAGCTTAAGAGGTGACCATTACTCGGAGCAGTTCTTC.

The chain employs TRBV11-2 and TRBJ2-5, with 7 positions matching TRBD1. The V gene's germline CDR1 is SGHAT and CDR2 FQNNGV. There are 14 residues in the CDR3. Trimming at V came to 5 bases and at J to 5 bases, leaving 8 bases not matched to a gene. CDR3: CASSPRGRGETQYF. CDR3 DNA: TGTGCCAGCAGCCCTAGGGGGCGCGGGGAGACCCAGTACTTC.

There are a few counts of this clone. V and J are TRBV7-2 and TRBJ2-3; 7 bases map to TRBD2. Germline CDR1 SGHTA, CDR2 FQGNSA. The CDR3 spans 13 residues. Trimming removed 6 bases from V and 5 bases from J; junction bases left unmatched: 5. The CDR3 spells CASSSPGGDTQYF. DNA for the CDR3: TGTGCCAGCAGTTCCCCGGGGGGAGATACGCAGTATTTT.